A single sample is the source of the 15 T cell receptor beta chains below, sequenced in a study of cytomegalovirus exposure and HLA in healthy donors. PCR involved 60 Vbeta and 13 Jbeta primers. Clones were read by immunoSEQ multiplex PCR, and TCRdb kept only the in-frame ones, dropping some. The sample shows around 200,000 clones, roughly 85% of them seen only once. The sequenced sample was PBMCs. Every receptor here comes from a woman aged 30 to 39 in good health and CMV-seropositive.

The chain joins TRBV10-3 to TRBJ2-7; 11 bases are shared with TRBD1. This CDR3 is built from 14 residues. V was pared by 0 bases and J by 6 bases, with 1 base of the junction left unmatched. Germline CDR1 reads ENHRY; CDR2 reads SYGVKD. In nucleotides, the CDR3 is TGTGCCATCAGTGAGTCCGGACAGGGGGCCGAGCAGTACTTC. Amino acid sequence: CAISESGQGAEQYF.

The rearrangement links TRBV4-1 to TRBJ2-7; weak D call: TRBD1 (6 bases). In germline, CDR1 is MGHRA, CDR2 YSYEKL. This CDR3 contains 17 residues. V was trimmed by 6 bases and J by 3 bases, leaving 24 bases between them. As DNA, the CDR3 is TGCGCCAGCAGTCCACTTAGCCACAGGACAGCCAACTACGAGCAGTACTTC. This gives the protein CASSPLSHRTANYEQYF.

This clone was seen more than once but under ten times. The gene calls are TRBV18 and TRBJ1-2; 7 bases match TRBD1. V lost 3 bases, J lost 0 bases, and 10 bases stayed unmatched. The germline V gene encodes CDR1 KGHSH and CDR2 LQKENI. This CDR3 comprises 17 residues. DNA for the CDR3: TGTGCCAGCTCACCTAATACCGGGACAGCGGCTAACTATGGCTACACCTTC. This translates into CASSPNTGTAANYGYTF.

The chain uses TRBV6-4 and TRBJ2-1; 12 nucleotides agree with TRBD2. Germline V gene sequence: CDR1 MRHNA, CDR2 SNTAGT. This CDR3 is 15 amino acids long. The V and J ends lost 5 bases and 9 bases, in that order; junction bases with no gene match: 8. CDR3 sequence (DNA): TGTGCCAGCAGTCTAACCCTAGCGGGAGGGAGTGAGCAGTTCTTC. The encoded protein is CASSLTLAGGSEQFF.

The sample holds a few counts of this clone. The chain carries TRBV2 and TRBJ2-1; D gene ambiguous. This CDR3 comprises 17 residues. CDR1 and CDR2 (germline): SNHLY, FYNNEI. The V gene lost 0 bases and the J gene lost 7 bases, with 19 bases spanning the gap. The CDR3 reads CASSEAQLRFQRNEQFF. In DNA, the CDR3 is TGTGCCAGCAGTGAAGCTCAGTTAAGGTTTCAGAGGAATGAGCAGTTCTTC.

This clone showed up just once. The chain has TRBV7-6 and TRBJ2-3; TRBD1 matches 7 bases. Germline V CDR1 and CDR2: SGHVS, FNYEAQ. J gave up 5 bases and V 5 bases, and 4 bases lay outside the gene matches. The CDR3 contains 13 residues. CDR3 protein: CASSVNRGDTQYF. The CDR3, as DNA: TGTGCCAGCAGCGTAAACAGGGGAGATACGCAGTATTTT.

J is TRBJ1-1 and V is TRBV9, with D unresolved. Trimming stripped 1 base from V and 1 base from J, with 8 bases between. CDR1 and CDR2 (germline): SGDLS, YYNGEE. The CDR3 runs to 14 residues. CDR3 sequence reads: CASSVTSGNTEAFF. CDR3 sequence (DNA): TGTGCCAGCAGCGTAACCAGTGGGAACACTGAAGCTTTCTTT.

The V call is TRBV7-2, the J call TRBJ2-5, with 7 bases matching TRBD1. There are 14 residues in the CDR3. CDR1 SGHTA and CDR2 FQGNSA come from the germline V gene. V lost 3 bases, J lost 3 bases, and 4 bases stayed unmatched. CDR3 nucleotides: TGTGCCAGCAGCTTCCGACAGGGAGAAGAGACCCAGTACTTC. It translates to CASSFRQGEETQYF.

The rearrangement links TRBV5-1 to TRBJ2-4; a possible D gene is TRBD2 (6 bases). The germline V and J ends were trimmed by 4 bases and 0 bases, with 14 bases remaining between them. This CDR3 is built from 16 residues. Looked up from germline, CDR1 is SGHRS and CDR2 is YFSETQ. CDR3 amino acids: CASSGGTGIAKNIQYF. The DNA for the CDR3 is TGCGCCAGCAGCGGAGGGACGGGTATAGCCAAAAACATTCAGTACTTC.

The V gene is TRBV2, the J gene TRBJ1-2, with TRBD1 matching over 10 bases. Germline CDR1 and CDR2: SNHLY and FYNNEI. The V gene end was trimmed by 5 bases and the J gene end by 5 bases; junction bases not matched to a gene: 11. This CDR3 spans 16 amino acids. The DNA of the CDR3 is TGTGCCAGCAGTCGGGGACCGGGACAGGGGTTTTATGGCTACACCTTC. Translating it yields CASSRGPGQGFYGYTF.

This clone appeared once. The CDR3 reads CASSTGYQETQYF. DNA for the CDR3: TGTGCCAGTAGTACGGGGTACCAAGAGACCCAGTACTTC. The rearrangement links TRBV19 to TRBJ2-5; D possibly corresponds to TRBD2 (5 bases). V lost 4 bases to trimming and J lost 0 bases, with 6 bases between them. The CDR3 runs to 13 residues. The germline gives CDR1 LNHDA, CDR2 SQIVND (reference sequence).

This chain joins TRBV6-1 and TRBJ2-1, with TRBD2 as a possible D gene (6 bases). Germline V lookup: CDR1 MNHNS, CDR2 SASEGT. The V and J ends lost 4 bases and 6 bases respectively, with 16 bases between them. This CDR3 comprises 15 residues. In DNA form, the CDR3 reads TGTGCCAGCAGTGTTGGAGGGTGGCGGGGCAATGAGCAGTTCTTC. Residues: CASSVGGWRGNEQFF.

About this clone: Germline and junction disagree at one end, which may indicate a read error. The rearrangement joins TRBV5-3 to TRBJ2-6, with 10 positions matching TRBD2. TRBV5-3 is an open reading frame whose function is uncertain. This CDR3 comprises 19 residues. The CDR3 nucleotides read TGTGCCAGAAGCTTGGAGCTAGCGGGAGTATTCACTGGGGCCAACGTCCTGATTTTC. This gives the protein CARSLELAGVFTGANVLIF.

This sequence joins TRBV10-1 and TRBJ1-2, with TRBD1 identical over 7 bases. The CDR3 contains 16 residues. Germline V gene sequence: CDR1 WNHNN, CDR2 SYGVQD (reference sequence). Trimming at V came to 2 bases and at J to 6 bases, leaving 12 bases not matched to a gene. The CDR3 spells CASSEVCQRGRDGYTF. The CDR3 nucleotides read TGCGCCAGCAGTGAGGTTTGCCAGAGGGGGCGGGATGGCTACACCTTC.

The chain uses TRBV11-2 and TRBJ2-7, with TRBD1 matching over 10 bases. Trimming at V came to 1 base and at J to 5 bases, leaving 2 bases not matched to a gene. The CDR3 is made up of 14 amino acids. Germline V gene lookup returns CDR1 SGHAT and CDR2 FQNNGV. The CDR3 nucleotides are TGTGCCAGCAGCTTAGGGACAGGGGGACACGAGCAGTACTTC. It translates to CASSLGTGGHEQYF. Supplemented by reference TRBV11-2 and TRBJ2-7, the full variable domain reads EAGVAQSPRYKIIEKRQSVAFWCNPISGHATLYWYQQILGQGPKLLIQFQNNGVVDDSQLPKDRFSAERLKGVDSTLKIQPAKLEDSAVYLCASSLGTGGHEQYFGPGTRLTVT.